The 32 T cell receptor beta chains presented below share a single source sample, sequenced in a study of T cell repertoires and HLA-DP antigens. Clones were sequenced by immunoSEQ multiplex PCR, and TCRdb holds only the in-frame ones, with some missing. This table has roughly 110,000 clones, 80% to 95% appearing once. Antigens for these TCRs are unknown. Input material: CD4+ T cells from PBMCs. These receptors came from a young woman in good health and CMV-seronegative.

V gene TRBV28 combines with J gene TRBJ2-1, with 8 bases aligning to TRBD2. Germline V gene lookup returns CDR1 MDHEN and CDR2 SYDVKM. The CDR3 runs to 15 residues. V lost 5 bases and J lost 5; bases outside the gene matches: 8. CDR3 bases: TGTGCCAGCAGTAAAGAGGGACTAGGGGACAATGAGCAGTTCTTC. Its protein product is CASSKEGLGDNEQFF.

The chain employs TRBV30 and TRBJ1-2; the D gene is possibly TRBD1 (6 bases). CDR1 and CDR2 (germline): GTSNPN, SVGIG (reference sequence). The CDR3 sequence is 15 residues long. Trimming took 1 base from V and 3 from J, leaving 15 bases between them. Here the CDR3 DNA reads TGTGCCTGGAGTGAGCTTGGGGGCTTCGACTATGGCTACACCTTC. Amino acids: CAWSELGGFDYGYTF.

The V gene is TRBV19, the J gene TRBJ1-2; D unresolved. V shed 7 bases and J shed 6 bases, with 6 bases lying between them. Germline lookup yields CDR1 LNHDA and CDR2 SQIVND (reference sequence). CDR3 size: 10 residues. This CDR3 is CASTGDGYTF. CDR3 nucleotides: TGTGCCAGTACCGGGGATGGCTACACCTTC.

This chain connects TRBV4-2 to TRBJ1-2, with 10 bases lining up with TRBD1. Germline values: CDR1 LGHNA, CDR2 YNFKEQ. The CDR3 is 15 amino acids. With V trimmed by 4 bases and J by 5 bases, 7 bases remained unmatched. The CDR3 region is CASSPSGTGVYGYTF. The CDR3 nucleotides read TGTGCCAGCAGCCCATCCGGGACAGGGGTATATGGCTACACCTTC.

CDR3 protein: CASSMAGGPPEQFF. CDR3 in DNA: TGTGCCAGTAGTATGGCGGGAGGGCCGCCTGAGCAGTTCTTC. This chain links TRBV19 with TRBJ2-1; 9 bases fit TRBD2. J lost 9 bases, V lost 3 bases, and 6 bases had no gene match. The CDR3 length is 14 residues. Germline assignment: CDR1 LNHDA and CDR2 SQIVND (reference sequence).

CDR3 in amino acids: CASSYPSGRGTYV. The DNA of the CDR3 is TGTGCCAGCAGTTACCCCTCGGGGAGGGGTACGTACGTC. This chain links TRBV6-6 with TRBJ2-7; 7 bases map to TRBD2. Germline CDR1 reads MNHNY; CDR2 reads SVGAGI (reference sequence). With 2 bases clipped from V and 12 bases from J, the junction kept 10 bases outside the gene matches. This CDR3 has 13 residues.

The chain couples TRBV27 to TRBJ1-5; 8 bases are shared with TRBD1. Germline values: CDR1 MNHEY, CDR2 SMNVEV (reference sequence). This CDR3 spans 15 amino acids. The V segment lost 5 bases and the J segment 7 bases; nucleotides outside the gene matches: 10. This CDR3 is CASSPTDRDRQPQHF. The CDR3 coding sequence is TGTGCCAGCAGTCCGACGGACAGGGATCGGCAGCCCCAGCATTTT.

The V and J genes are TRBV6-5 and TRBJ2-1; D is possibly TRBD1 (6 bases). Germline loops: CDR1 MNHEY, CDR2 SVGAGI. Trimming shortened V by 7 bases and J by 11 bases, and 18 bases separated the two germline ends. The CDR3 covers 13 residues. CDR3 loop: CASISTTGYKQFF. CDR3 DNA: TGTGCCAGCATCTCGACTACAGGGTATAAGCAGTTCTTC.

The chain couples TRBV4-1 to TRBJ1-6; 9 nucleotides align to TRBD1. The CDR3 is 19 residues long. From germline, CDR1 is MGHRA and CDR2 YSYEKL. Losses at the gene ends were 1 base for V and 4 bases for J; bases not matched to a gene: 11. The CDR3 nucleotides read TGCGCCAGCAGCCAAGGGGCCGGGACAGGGACCGATTATAATTCACCCCTCCACTTT. It specifies CASSQGAGTGTDYNSPLHF.

The chain combines TRBV28 with TRBJ1-2; 7 bases fit TRBD1. This CDR3 is 15 amino acids long. Germline CDR1 MDHEN, CDR2 SYDVKM. With 5 bases clipped from V and 7 bases from J, the junction kept 13 bases outside the gene matches. The CDR3 DNA is TGTGCCAGCAGTGTATACGCTCCGGGACAGAGTGGCTACACCTTC. It codes for CASSVYAPGQSGYTF.

The rearrangement uses TRBV18 and TRBJ2-7; D call uncertain. Germline CDR1 KGHSH, CDR2 LQKENI. V was shortened by 3 bases and J by 0 bases, with 9 bases between the two germline ends. This CDR3 has 14 amino acids. The CDR3 sequence is CASSPHAGSYEQYF. For the CDR3, the DNA is TGTGCCAGCTCACCGCACGCCGGCTCCTACGAGCAGTACTTC.

The rearrangement links TRBV11-2 to TRBJ2-4; a weak D match, TRBD1 (7 bases). CDR1 and CDR2 from the germline V gene are SGHAT and FQNNGV. V lost 5 bases to trimming and J lost 7 bases, with 15 bases between them. The CDR3 is made up of 14 amino acids. The CDR3 DNA is TGTGCCAGCAGCCCCAACAGGGGAGGCAACATTCAGTACTTC. Residues: CASSPNRGGNIQYF.

The chain carries TRBV18 and TRBJ2-4, with TRBD2 matching over 8 bases. Germline V CDR1 and CDR2: KGHSH, LQKENI. This CDR3 comprises 17 residues. V shed 0 bases, J shed 1 base, and the junction held 5 bases outside the gene matches. The CDR3 is CASSPPSGGSAKNIQYF. The CDR3 DNA sequence: TGTGCCAGCTCACCACCGTCGGGGGGGTCGGCCAAAAACATTCAGTACTTC. Full variable domain (rest looked up from reference TRBV18 and TRBJ2-4): NAGVMQNPRHLVRRRGQEARLRCSPMKGHSHVYWYRQLPEEGLKFMVYLQKENIIDESGMPKERFSAEFPKEGPSILRIQQVVRGDSAAYFCASSPPSGGSAKNIQYFGAGTRLSVL.

This clone has only one observation. The genes are TRBV5-1 and TRBJ2-7, with a tentative D call TRBD2 (6 bases). The length of the CDR3 is 14 residues. Trimming removed 0 bases at V and 5 bases at J, with 12 bases between. Germline CDR1 and CDR2: SGHRS and YFSETQ. CDR3 region: CASSLAPGVHEQYV. The CDR3, as DNA: TGCGCCAGCAGCTTGGCCCCGGGGGTACACGAGCAGTACGTC.

This clone was detected only a few times. The chain links TRBV18 to TRBJ2-5; possible D gene TRBD2, 5 bases. This CDR3 is 13 amino acids long. CDR1 is KGHSH, CDR2 LQKENI, per germline. The V gene lost 4 bases and the J gene lost 4 bases, with 10 bases spanning the gap. CDR3 residues: CASSRGGGETQYF. CDR3 sequence (DNA): TGTGCCAGCTCACGGGGTGGAGGAGAGACCCAGTACTTC.

This sequence joins TRBV4-3 and TRBJ1-2; no definite D call. The CDR3 loop spans 11 amino acids. Germline V gene data show CDR1 as LGHNA and CDR2 as YSLEER. V was pared by 3 bases and J by 6 bases, with 5 bases between. As DNA, the CDR3 is TGCGCCAGCAGCCACCCGAATGGCTACACCTTC. Residues: CASSHPNGYTF.

The rearrangement uses TRBV7-2 and TRBJ2-5; possibly TRBD1 or TRBD2 for D (5 bases each). Trimming stripped 2 bases from V and 9 bases from J, with 10 bases between. Germline V gene data show CDR1 as SGHTA and CDR2 as FQGNSA. This CDR3 is built from 12 residues. CDR3 region: CASSLYGAPQYF. As DNA, the CDR3 is TGTGCCAGCAGCTTATACGGGGCGCCCCAGTACTTC.

V is TRBV18 and J is TRBJ2-7; 8 positions agree with TRBD1. The V gene's germline CDR1 is KGHSH and CDR2 LQKENI. The CDR3 contains 15 residues. The J segment lost 4 bases and the V segment lost 2 bases, leaving 7 bases of the junction unmatched. CDR3 sequence: CASSPAGQVDYEQYF. The CDR3 DNA reads TGTGCCAGCTCACCAGCGGGACAGGTTGATTACGAGCAGTACTTC.

The CDR3, as DNA: TGTGCCAGCAGCCAAGGACAGTCCTACGAGCAGTACGTC. Translation gives CASSQGQSYEQYV. The chain carries TRBV6-5 and TRBJ2-7, with a tentative D call TRBD1 (6 bases). Germline V CDR1 and CDR2: MNHEY, SVGAGI. Deletions cut 6 bases from V and 1 base from J, with 10 bases between. CDR3 size: 13 residues.

The V gene is TRBV4-2, the J gene TRBJ2-4; D remains unclear. Trimming pared 0 bases from V and 0 bases from J, leaving 12 bases between. The CDR3 totals 17 residues. Germline assignment: CDR1 LGHNA and CDR2 YNFKEQ. The CDR3 reads CASSQDLGRLAKNIQYF. Written as DNA, the CDR3 is TGTGCCAGCAGCCAAGATCTGGGCAGATTAGCCAAAAACATTCAGTACTTC.

The rearrangement joins TRBV6-5 to TRBJ1-4, with 9 bases aligning to TRBD1. Germline V gives CDR1 MNHEY, CDR2 SVGAGI. V shed 6 bases, J shed 8 bases, and the junction held 10 bases outside the gene matches. This CDR3 has 15 residues. The CDR3 spells CASSFTGGAGEKLFF. CDR3 nucleotides: TGTGCCAGCAGCTTCACAGGGGGCGCGGGCGAAAAACTGTTTTTT.

The chain is built from TRBV5-1 and TRBJ1-4, with 9 bases aligning to TRBD1. The J segment lost 8 bases and the V segment lost 3 bases, leaving 8 bases of the junction unmatched. The CDR3 totals 15 residues. Germline loops: CDR1 SGHRS, CDR2 YFSETQ. The CDR3 DNA reads TGCGCCAGCAGCTATTGGACAGGGGTCGGAGAAAAACTGTTTTTT. It specifies CASSYWTGVGEKLFF.

Comments on this clone: Germline and junction disagree at one end, which may indicate a read error. V usage is TRBV5-5 and J usage is TRBJ1-2; D remains ambiguous. This CDR3 contains 17 residues. Per germline, CDR1 SGHKS and CDR2 YYEKEE (reference sequence). For the CDR3, the DNA is TGTGCCAACAGCAGATGGCGCAAGGCGGGGAAAGGCTATGGCTACACCTTC. Protein sequence: CANSRWRKAGKGYGYTF.

The gene calls are TRBV11-3 and TRBJ2-2; 11 nucleotides agree with TRBD1. The CDR3 has 17 residues. CDR1 is SGHNT and CDR2 is YENEEA in the germline V gene. Trimming took 5 bases from V and 2 from J; bases not matched to a gene: 7. The CDR3 DNA is TGTGCCAGCAGCCGAGGACAGGGGGCATCTAACACCGGGGAGCTGTTTTTT. Residues: CASSRGQGASNTGELFF.

The J gene is TRBJ1-2, the V gene TRBV2, with 7 bases identical to TRBD1. CDR3 length: 14 amino acids. J gave up 3 bases and V 6 bases, and 7 bases lay outside the gene matches. Germline V gene sequence: CDR1 SNHLY, CDR2 FYNNEI. The CDR3 DNA reads as TGTGCCAGCAGGCATCCGGGACAGCACTATGGCTACACCTTC. Translated: CASRHPGQHYGYTF.

The genes are TRBV27 and TRBJ1-1, with 8 bases fitting TRBD1. CDR1 and CDR2 (germline): MNHEY, SMNVEV (reference sequence). The CDR3 length is 14 residues. After removal of 6 bases from V and 5 bases from J, the junction contained 8 bases not matched to a gene. The DNA for the CDR3 is TGTGCCAGCAGGCGGACAGGGCGTTTTACTGAAGCTTTCTTT. Its protein is CASRRTGRFTEAFF.

CDR3 amino acids: CASSPSGGIEAFF. The CDR3 DNA is TGTGCCAGCAGTCCGAGCGGGGGGATTGAAGCTTTCTTT. The chain employs TRBV28 and TRBJ1-1; tentative D call: TRBD1 (5 bases). There are 13 residues in the CDR3. V lost 5 bases to trimming and J lost 7 bases, with 14 bases between them. CDR1 is MDHEN and CDR2 is SYDVKM in the germline V gene. Combining the CDR3 with reference TRBV28 and TRBJ1-1 gives the whole variable domain DVKVTQSSRYLVKRTGEKVFLECVQDMDHENMFWYRQDPGLGLRLIYFSYDVKMKEKGDIPEGYSVSREKKERFSLILESASTNQTSMYLCASSPSGGIEAFFGQGTRLTVV.

V gene TRBV18 combines with J gene TRBJ2-2, with 10 positions matching TRBD1. The V gene's germline CDR1 is KGHSH and CDR2 LQKENI. The trim removed 6 bases at V and 5 bases at J, leaving 6 bases unmatched. The CDR3 extends over 15 amino acids. The CDR3 here is CASSPGTGETGELFF. The CDR3 nucleotides are TGTGCCAGCTCCCCCGGGACAGGGGAGACCGGGGAGCTGTTTTTT.

This clone was seen once. This sequence joins TRBV5-5 and TRBJ1-2; D gene ambiguous. CDR3 size: 14 residues. V was trimmed by 2 bases and J by 7 bases, leaving 15 bases between them. CDR1 is SGHKS and CDR2 is YYEKEE in the germline V gene (reference sequence). CDR3 nucleotides: TGTGCCAGCAGCTTAAATACGCATTCAGGTGGCTACACCTTC. This sequence encodes CASSLNTHSGGYTF. The variable domain in full, with the rest retrieved from reference TRBV5-5 and TRBJ1-2, is DAGVTQSPTHLIKTRGQQVTLRCSPISGHKSVSWYQQVLGQGPQFIFQYYEKEERGRGNFPDRFSARQFPNYSSELNVNALLLGDSALYLCASSLNTHSGGYTFGSGTRLTVV.

This clone appeared once. V is TRBV27 and J is TRBJ2-1; D uncertain. The CDR3 covers 14 residues. Germline assignment: CDR1 MNHEY and CDR2 SMNVEV (reference sequence). Trimming pared 5 bases from V and 9 bases from J, leaving 17 bases between. CDR3 amino acids: CASSRSGPIFEQFF. CDR3 sequence (DNA): TGTGCCAGCAGTCGATCCGGGCCCATTTTTGAGCAGTTCTTC.

This clone was picked up a small number of times. The rearrangement joins TRBV29-1 to TRBJ1-1; D is possibly TRBD1 (5 bases). The length of the CDR3 is 14 residues. V was pared by 1 base and J by 1 base, with 10 bases between. The V gene's germline CDR1 is SQVTM and CDR2 ANQGSEA. CDR3 region: CSVEVEGTNTEAFF. CDR3 sequence (DNA): TGCAGCGTTGAAGTGGAGGGGACGAACACTGAAGCTTTCTTT.

The gene calls are TRBV5-4 and TRBJ2-2; tentative D call: TRBD1 (5 bases). The germline V gene encodes CDR1 SGHNT and CDR2 YYREEE (reference sequence). CDR3 length equals 17 residues. The germline V and J ends were trimmed by 1 base and 1 base, with 14 bases remaining between them. The CDR3 spells CASSLNLRVKNTGELFF. DNA for the CDR3: TGTGCCAGCAGCTTGAACCTCAGGGTAAAGAACACCGGGGAGCTGTTTTTT.